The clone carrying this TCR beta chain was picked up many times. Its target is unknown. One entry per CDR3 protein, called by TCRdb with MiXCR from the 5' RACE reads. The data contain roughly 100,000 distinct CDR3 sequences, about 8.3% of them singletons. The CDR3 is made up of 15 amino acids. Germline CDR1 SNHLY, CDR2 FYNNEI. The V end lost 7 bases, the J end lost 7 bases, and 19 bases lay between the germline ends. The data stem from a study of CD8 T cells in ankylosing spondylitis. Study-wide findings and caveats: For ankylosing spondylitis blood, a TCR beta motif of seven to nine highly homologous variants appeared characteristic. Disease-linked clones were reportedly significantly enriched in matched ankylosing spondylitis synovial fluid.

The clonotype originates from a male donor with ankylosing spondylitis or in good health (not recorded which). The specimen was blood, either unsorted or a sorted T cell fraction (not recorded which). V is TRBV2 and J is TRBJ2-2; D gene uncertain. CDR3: CASTPSLGTGGELFF. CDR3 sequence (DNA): TGTGCCAGCACCCCATCTCTAGGTACCGGCGGGGAGCTGTTTTTT. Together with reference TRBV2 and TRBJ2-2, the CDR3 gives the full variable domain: EPEVTQTPSHQVTQMGQEVILRCVPISNHLYFYWYRQILGQKVEFLVSFYNNEISEKSEIFDDQFSVERPDGSNFTLKIRSTKLEDSAMYFCASTPSLGTGGELFFGEGSRLTVL.